Detailed here is one T cell receptor beta chain. What antigen it recognizes has not been identified. No much larger clonotype is one base removed from it; base qualities were not supplied. Patients with autoimmune disease history or receiving systemic immunosuppression were excluded from the trial. Peripheral blood for TCR sequencing was drawn from every dose cohort at baseline, at cycle 4 day 1 and at cycle 7 day 1. Samples came from an open-label, multicenter, first-in-human phase I dose-escalation trial of ivuxolimab. Adults with locally advanced or metastatic melanoma, renal cell carcinoma, hepatocellular carcinoma or head and neck squamous cell carcinoma were enrolled in the trial. Before TCR sequencing, CD4+ and CD8+ T cells were separately sorted from peripheral blood. These data are taken from a study of OX40 agonist ivuxolimab in advanced cancers. For context, the study as a whole: Ivuxolimab was a fully human IgG2 agonistic monoclonal antibody targeting the costimulatory receptor OX40 (CD134). Intravenous ivuxolimab was administered to patients every 2 weeks at six dose levels: 0.01, 0.1, 0.3, 1.5, 3 and 10 mg/kg. The dose-escalation cohort was 80% to 90% male with a mean age of about 65 years, ranging from about 20 to 80. Of the approximately 50 dose-escalation patients, hepatocellular carcinoma was present in approximately 20, melanoma in roughly 15, renal cell carcinoma in 9 and head and neck cancer in 9. Patients were allowed to have had prior anti-PD-1, anti-PD-L1 or anti-CTLA-4 therapy, and around 40% of the dose-escalation patients had previously received checkpoint inhibitors. Partial responses occurred in three dose-escalation patients: two with cutaneous melanoma and one with hepatocellular carcinoma. The monotherapy dose-escalation portion (N of about 50 patients) of the phase I ivuxolimab trial is reported in the paper. Peripheral TCRbeta sequencing aimed to test whether ivuxolimab altered TCR sequence diversity and caused clonal T-cell expansion. The study at large found these results: At doses from 0.1 to 3.0 mg/kg, clonal expansion was seen in both CD4+ and CD8+ blood T cells between baseline and week 6. On average, CD8+ T cells showed more expanded clones than CD4+ T cells after ivuxolimab. The antigen specificity of the clonally expanded peripheral T cells was not determined. In the 0.1-3.0 mg/kg groups, partial responders had among the lowest normalized peripheral clonal expansion, particularly in CD8+ T cells. Low levels of normalized T-cell clonal expansion were also seen in some patients who did not respond.

Deletion took 10 bases off V and 4 bases off J, with a span of 14 bases between the germline ends. For CDR1 and CDR2, the germline V gene lists ENHRY and SYGVKD. The CDR3 runs 13 amino acids, cysteine and phenylalanine included. Only CDR3 DNA is held: 39 bases, read in frame from base 1. To sequence the TCRbeta CDR3 region, genomic DNA was isolated from the sorted cells. The immunoSEQ Assay was used to sequence the TCRbeta CDR3 regions. This is the immuneACCESS table as TCRdb keeps it, with only in-frame sequences that have V and J called. A part of the clones is gone; compared with another copy, unresolved V genes explain less than half, and the rest is unexplained. The sample records some 100,000 clones, approximately 90% of which are singletons. Approximately 0.3% of the sample lies in the top ten.

The chain is made from TRBV10-3 and TRBJ1-5; the D gene assignment is ambiguous. This TCR was sampled from an adult with an advanced solid tumor such as melanoma, head and neck, liver or kidney cancer. Sequencing used CD4+ or CD8+ T cells sorted from blood, obtained in a trial of the OX40 agonist ivuxolimab. The DNA reads TGTGCCACGCAGCGAGGGCTTAATCAGCCCCAGCATTTT. Its protein product is CATQRGLNQPQHF.